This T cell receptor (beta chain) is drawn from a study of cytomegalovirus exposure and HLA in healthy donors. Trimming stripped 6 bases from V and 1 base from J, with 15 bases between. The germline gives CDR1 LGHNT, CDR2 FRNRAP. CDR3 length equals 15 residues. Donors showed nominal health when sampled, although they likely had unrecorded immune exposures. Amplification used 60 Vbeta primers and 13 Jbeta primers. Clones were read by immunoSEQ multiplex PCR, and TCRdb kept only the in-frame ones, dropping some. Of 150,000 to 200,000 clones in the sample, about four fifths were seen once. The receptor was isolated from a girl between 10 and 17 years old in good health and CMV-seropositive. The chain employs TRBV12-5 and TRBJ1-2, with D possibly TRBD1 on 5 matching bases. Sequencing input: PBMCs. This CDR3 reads CASGIPRGYNYGYTF. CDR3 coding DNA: TGTGCTAGTGGCATCCCAAGGGGATATAACTATGGCTACACCTTC.